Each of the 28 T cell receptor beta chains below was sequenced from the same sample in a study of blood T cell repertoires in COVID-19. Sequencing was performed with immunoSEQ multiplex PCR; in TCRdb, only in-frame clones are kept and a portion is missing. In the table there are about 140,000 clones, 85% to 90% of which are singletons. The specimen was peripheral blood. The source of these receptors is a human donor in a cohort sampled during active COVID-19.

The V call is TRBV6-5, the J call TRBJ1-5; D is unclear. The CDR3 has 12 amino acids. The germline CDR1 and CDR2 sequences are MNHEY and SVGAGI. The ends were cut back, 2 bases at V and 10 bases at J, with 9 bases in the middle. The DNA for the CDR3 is TGTGCCAGCAGTTACCTAGTAAAACCCCAGCATTTT. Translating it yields CASSYLVKPQHF.

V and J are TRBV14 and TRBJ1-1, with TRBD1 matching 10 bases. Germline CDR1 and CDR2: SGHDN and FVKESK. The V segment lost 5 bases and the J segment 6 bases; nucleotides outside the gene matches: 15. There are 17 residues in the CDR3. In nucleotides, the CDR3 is TGTGCCAGCAGCGATTTGACAGGGGGCGCGAATAGGGCTGAAGCTTTCTTT. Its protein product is CASSDLTGGANRAEAFF.

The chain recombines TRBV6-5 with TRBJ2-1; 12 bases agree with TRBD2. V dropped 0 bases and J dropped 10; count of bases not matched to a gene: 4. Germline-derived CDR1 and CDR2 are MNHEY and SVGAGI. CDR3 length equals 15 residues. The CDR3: CASSYSTSGRGEQFF. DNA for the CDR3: TGTGCCAGCAGTTACTCGACTAGCGGGAGAGGAGAGCAGTTCTTC.

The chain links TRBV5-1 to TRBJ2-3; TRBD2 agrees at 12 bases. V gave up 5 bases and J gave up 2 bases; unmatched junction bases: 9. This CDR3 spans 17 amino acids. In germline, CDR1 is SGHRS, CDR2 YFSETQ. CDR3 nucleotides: TGCGCCAGCAGTAAAAAAACTAGCGGGAGGAACACAGATACGCAGTATTTT. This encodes CASSKKTSGRNTDTQYF.

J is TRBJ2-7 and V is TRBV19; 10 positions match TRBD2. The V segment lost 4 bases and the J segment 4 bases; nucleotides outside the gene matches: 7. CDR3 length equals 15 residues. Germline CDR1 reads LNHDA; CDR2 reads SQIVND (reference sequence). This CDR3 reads CASSTKREGRYEQYF. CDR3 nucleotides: TGTGCCAGTAGTACCAAGCGGGAGGGCCGTTACGAGCAGTACTTC.

CDR3 residues: CASSPGQITEKLFF. In DNA form, the CDR3 reads TGTGCCAGTTCCCCCGGACAAATAACTGAAAAACTGTTTTTT. This chain connects TRBV19 to TRBJ1-4, with D possibly TRBD1 on 5 matching bases. The CDR3 has 14 residues. From germline, CDR1 is LNHDA and CDR2 SQIVND (reference sequence). Trimming pared 8 bases from V and 7 bases from J, leaving 17 bases between.

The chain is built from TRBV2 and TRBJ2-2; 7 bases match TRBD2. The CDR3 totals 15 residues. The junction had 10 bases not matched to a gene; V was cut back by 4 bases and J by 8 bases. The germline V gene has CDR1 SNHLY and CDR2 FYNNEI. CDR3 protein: CASSVSLAAIGELFF. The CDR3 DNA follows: TGTGCCAGCAGTGTTAGCCTAGCGGCCATTGGGGAGCTGTTTTTT.

The CDR3: CASSIINLRGRATNYGYTF. Written as DNA, the CDR3 is TGTGCCAGCAGTATTATAAACCTCAGGGGAAGAGCTACTAACTATGGCTACACCTTC. The J gene is TRBJ1-2, the V gene TRBV28, with D tentatively TRBD1 (6 bases). Trimming stripped 5 bases from V and 0 bases from J, with 25 bases between. The CDR3 contains 19 residues. The germline gives CDR1 MDHEN, CDR2 SYDVKM.

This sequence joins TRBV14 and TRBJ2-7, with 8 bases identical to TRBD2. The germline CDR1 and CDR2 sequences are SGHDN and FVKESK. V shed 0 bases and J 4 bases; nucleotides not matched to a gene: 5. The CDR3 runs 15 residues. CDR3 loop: CASSQERLAKYEQYF. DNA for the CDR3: TGTGCCAGCAGCCAAGAGCGACTAGCGAAATACGAGCAGTACTTC.

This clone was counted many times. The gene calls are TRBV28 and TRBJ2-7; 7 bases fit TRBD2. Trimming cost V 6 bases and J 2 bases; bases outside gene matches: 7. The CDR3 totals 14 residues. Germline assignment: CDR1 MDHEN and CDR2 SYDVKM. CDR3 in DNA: TGTGCCAGCAGGCCGCTAGCGGCGACCTACGAGCAGTACTTC. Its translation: CASRPLAATYEQYF.

CDR3 region: CATSDLIERGGRNEQFF. CDR3 bases: TGTGCCACCAGTGATTTGATAGAGCGGGGGGGCCGCAATGAGCAGTTCTTC. This chain joins TRBV24-1 and TRBJ2-1; 10 bases align to TRBD2. The J segment lost 6 bases and the V segment lost 0 bases, leaving 7 bases of the junction unmatched. The CDR3 totals 17 residues. Germline V gives CDR1 KGHDR, CDR2 SFDVKD.

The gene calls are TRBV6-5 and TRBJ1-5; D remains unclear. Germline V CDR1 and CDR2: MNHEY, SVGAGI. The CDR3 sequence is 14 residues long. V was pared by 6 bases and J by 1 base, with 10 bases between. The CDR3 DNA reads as TGTGCCAGCAGCTCGAGGAGAAGCAATCAGCCCCAGCATTTT. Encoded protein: CASSSRRSNQPQHF.

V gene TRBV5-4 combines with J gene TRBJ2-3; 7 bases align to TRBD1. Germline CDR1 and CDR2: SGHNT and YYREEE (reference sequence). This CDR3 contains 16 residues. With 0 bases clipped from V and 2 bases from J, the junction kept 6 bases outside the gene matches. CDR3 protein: CASSLVGGGATDTQYF. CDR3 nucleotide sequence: TGTGCCAGCAGCTTGGTAGGGGGCGGAGCCACAGATACGCAGTATTTT.

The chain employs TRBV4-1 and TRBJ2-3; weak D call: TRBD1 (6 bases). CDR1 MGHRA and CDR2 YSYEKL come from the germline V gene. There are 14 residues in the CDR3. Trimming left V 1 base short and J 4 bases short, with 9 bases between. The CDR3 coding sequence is TGCGCCAGCAGCCAAGGAGGGGGAGCAGATACGCAGTATTTT. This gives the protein CASSQGGGADTQYF.

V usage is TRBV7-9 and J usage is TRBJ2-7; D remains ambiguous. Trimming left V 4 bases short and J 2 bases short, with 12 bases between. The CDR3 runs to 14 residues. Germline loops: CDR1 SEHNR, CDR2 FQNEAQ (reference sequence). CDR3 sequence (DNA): TGTGCCAGCAGCTCATTACGAGGCACCTACGAGCAGTACTTC. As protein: CASSSLRGTYEQYF.

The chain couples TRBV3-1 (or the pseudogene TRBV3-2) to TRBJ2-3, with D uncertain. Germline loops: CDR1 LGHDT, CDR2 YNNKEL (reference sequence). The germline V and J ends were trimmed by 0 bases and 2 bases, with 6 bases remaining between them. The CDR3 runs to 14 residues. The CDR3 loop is CASSQDYFTDTQYF. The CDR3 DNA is TGTGCCAGCAGCCAAGACTATTTCACAGATACGCAGTATTTT.

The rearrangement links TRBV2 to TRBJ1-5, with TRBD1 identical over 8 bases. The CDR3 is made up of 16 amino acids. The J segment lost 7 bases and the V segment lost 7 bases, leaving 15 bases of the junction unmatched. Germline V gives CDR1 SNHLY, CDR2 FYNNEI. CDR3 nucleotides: TGTGCCAGCACTGCATCAGTCAGGGGGCGCGGGCAGCCCCAGCATTTT. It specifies CASTASVRGRGQPQHF.

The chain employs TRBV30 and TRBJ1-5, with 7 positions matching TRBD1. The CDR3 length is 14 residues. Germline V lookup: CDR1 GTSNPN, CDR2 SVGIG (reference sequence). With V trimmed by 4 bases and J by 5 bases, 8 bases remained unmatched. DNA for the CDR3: TGTGCCTGGATGCACAAGGGGGCCGATCAGCCCCAGCATTTT. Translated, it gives CAWMHKGADQPQHF.

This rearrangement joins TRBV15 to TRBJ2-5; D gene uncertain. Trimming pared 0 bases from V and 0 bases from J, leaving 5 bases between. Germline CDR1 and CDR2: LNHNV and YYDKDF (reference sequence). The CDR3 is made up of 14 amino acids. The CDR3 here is CATSRDLYQETQYF. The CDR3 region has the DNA TGTGCCACCAGCAGAGATCTATACCAAGAGACCCAGTACTTC.

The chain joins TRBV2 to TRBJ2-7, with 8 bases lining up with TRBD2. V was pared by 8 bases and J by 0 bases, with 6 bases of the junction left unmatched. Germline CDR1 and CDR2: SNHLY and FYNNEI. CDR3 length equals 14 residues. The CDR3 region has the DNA TGTGCCAGCGGCCGGGGGGGATTCTCCTACGAGCAGTACTTC. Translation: CASGRGGFSYEQYF.

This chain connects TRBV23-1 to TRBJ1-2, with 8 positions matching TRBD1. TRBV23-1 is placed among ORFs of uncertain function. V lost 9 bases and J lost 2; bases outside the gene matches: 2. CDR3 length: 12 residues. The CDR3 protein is CARQGVNYGYTF. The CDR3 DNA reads TGCGCCAGACAGGGGGTGAACTATGGCTACACCTTC.

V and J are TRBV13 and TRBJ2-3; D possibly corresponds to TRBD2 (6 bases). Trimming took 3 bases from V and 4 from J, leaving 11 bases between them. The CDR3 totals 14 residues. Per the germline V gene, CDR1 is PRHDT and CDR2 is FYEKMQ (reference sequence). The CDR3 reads CASSFWRGSDTQYF. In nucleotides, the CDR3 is TGTGCCAGCAGCTTCTGGAGGGGATCAGATACGCAGTATTTT.

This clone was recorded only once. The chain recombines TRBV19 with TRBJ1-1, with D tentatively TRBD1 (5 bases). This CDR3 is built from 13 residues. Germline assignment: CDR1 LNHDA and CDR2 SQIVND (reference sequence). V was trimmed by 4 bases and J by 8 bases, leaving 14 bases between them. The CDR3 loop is CASSRRDANEAFF. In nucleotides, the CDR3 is TGTGCCAGTAGTAGGAGGGACGCAAACGAAGCTTTCTTT.

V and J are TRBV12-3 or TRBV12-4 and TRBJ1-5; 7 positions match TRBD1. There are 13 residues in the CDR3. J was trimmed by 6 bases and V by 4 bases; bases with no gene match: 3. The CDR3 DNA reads TGTGCCAGCAGTTCAGGGACAGTTCAGCCCCAGCATTTT. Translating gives CASSSGTVQPQHF.

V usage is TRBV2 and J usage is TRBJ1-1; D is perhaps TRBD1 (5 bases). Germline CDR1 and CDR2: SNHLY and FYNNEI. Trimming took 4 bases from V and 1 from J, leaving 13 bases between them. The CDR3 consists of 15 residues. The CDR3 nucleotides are TGTGCCAGCAGTGTGGAGAGAAGGGGGAACACTGAAGCTTTCTTT. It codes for CASSVERRGNTEAFF.

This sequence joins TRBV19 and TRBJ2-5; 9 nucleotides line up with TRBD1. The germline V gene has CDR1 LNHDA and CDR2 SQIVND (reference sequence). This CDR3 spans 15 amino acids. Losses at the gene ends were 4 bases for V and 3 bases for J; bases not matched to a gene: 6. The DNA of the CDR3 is TGTGCCAGTAGTAGGGGACAGGGAGGAAAAGAGACCCAGTACTTC. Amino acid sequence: CASSRGQGGKETQYF.

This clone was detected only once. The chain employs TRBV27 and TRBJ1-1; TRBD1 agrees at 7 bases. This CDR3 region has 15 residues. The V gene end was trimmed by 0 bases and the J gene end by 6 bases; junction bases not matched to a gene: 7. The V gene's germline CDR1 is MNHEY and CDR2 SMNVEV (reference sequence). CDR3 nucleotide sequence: TGTGCCAGCAGTTTATCCCCAGGGGGTGACGCTGAAGCTTTCTTT. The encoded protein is CASSLSPGGDAEAFF.

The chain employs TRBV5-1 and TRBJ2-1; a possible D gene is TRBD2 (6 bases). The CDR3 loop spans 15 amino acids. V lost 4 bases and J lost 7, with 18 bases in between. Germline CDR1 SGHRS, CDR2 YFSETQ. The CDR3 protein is CASSLGGARLNEQFF. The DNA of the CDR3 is TGCGCCAGCAGCCTCGGCGGGGCTAGGCTGAATGAGCAGTTCTTC.